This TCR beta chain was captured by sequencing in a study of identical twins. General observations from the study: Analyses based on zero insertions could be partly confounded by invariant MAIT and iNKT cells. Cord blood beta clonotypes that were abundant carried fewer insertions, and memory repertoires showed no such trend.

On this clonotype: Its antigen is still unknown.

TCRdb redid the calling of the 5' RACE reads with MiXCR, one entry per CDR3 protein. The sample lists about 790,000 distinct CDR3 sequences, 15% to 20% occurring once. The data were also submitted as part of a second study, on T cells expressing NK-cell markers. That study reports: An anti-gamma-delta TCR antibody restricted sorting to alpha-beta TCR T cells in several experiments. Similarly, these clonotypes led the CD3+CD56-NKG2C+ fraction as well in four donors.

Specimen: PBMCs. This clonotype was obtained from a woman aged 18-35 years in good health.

The CDR3 DNA reads as TGTGCCAGCAGCCTCGGTGGGGCTGCCTCCTACAATGAGCAGTTCTTC. Translating gives CASSLGGAASYNEQFF. The chain links TRBV14 to TRBJ2-1; D might be TRBD1 (5 bases). Trimming pared 4 bases from V and 0 bases from J, leaving 13 bases between. CDR3 size: 16 residues. CDR1 and CDR2 from the germline V gene are SGHDN and FVKESK. Drawing the rest from reference TRBV14 and TRBJ2-1, the complete variable domain is EAGVTQFPSHSVIEKGQTVTLRCDPISGHDNLYWYRRVMGKEIKFLLHFVKESKQDESGMPNNRFLAERTGGTYSTLKVQPAELEDSGVYFCASSLGGAASYNEQFFGPGTRLTVL.